The 26 T cell receptor beta chains below were found in one sample sequenced in a study of blood T cell repertoires in COVID-19. Profiling relied on immunoSEQ multiplex PCR, and the TCRdb table lists in-frame clones only, not all of them. The profile shows about 120,000 clones, roughly four fifths of them singletons. The sequencing input was peripheral blood. These receptors came from a human donor in a cohort sampled during active COVID-19.

This rearrangement joins TRBV2 to TRBJ1-4, with 9 bases fitting TRBD1. Germline CDR1 SNHLY, CDR2 FYNNEI. With V trimmed by 5 bases and J by 7 bases, 5 bases remained unmatched. The CDR3 spans 14 residues. In DNA form, the CDR3 reads TGTGCCAGCAGTACACAGGGGGCTCGTGAAAAACTGTTTTTT. This sequence encodes CASSTQGAREKLFF.

This clone was counted at least ten times. The rearrangement links TRBV9 to TRBJ2-7; 7 positions agree with TRBD2. CDR1 is SGDLS, CDR2 YYNGEE, per germline. With V trimmed by 5 bases and J by 0 bases, 5 bases remained unmatched. This CDR3 is 14 amino acids long. CDR3: CASSPGGDSYEQYF. The CDR3 DNA follows: TGTGCCAGCAGTCCTGGGGGGGACTCCTACGAGCAGTACTTC.

The chain employs TRBV5-1 and TRBJ2-7; D possibly corresponds to TRBD2 (6 bases). The CDR3 runs to 13 residues. CDR1 SGHRS and CDR2 YFSETQ come from the germline V gene. Trimming stripped 3 bases from V and 0 bases from J, with 7 bases between. DNA of the CDR3: TGCGCCAGCAGCTCTAGCGACTCCTACGAGCAGTACTTC. The encoded protein is CASSSSDSYEQYF.

The chain links TRBV28 to TRBJ2-5; D might be TRBD2 (6 bases). This CDR3 has 12 residues. Trimming cost V 4 bases and J 9 bases, with 12 bases left between them. In germline, CDR1 is MDHEN, CDR2 SYDVKM. CDR3 amino acids: CASSYLGGPQYF. The DNA of the CDR3 is TGTGCCAGCAGTTACCTCGGGGGACCCCAGTACTTC. The full variable domain, in which reference TRBV28 and TRBJ2-5 provide the parts outside the CDR3, is DVKVTQSSRYLVKRTGEKVFLECVQDMDHENMFWYRQDPGLGLRLIYFSYDVKMKEKGDIPEGYSVSREKKERFSLILESASTNQTSMYLCASSYLGGPQYFGPGTRLLVL.

This chain links TRBV27 with TRBJ2-7; no reliable D call. CDR1 and CDR2 from the germline V gene are MNHEY and SMNVEV (reference sequence). The length of the CDR3 is 13 residues. V was pared by 5 bases and J by 3 bases, with 11 bases between. CDR3 sequence: CASSPSANYEQYF. Here the CDR3 DNA reads TGTGCCAGCAGTCCCTCAGCGAACTACGAGCAGTACTTC.

This chain connects TRBV24-1 to TRBJ2-3, with 8 nucleotides matching TRBD2. The CDR3 is made up of 16 amino acids. Trimming cost V 0 bases and J 8 bases; bases outside gene matches: 9. Looked up from germline, CDR1 is KGHDR and CDR2 is SFDVKD. The CDR3 reads CATSDLVRGEGGTQYF. For the CDR3, the DNA is TGTGCCACCAGTGATTTGGTGCGGGGGGAAGGGGGTACGCAGTATTTT.

The rearrangement joins TRBV2 to TRBJ2-2; TRBD1 is a possible D gene (5 bases). CDR3 length: 15 amino acids. The germline V gene encodes CDR1 SNHLY and CDR2 FYNNEI. V lost 1 base to trimming and J lost 3 bases, with 9 bases between them. The CDR3 sequence is CASSEGRADTGELFF. The CDR3 DNA is TGTGCCAGCAGTGAAGGCAGGGCTGACACCGGGGAGCTGTTTTTT.

The rearrangement uses TRBV5-6 and TRBJ2-5; the match to TRBD1 covers 8 bases. After removal of 4 bases from V and 5 bases from J, the junction contained 10 bases not matched to a gene. The CDR3 is made up of 15 amino acids. CDR1 is SGHDT, CDR2 YYEEEE, per germline. CDR3 DNA sequence: TGTGCCAGCAGCATGCCGGGACAGGTACATGAGACCCAGTACTTC. Protein: CASSMPGQVHETQYF.

The rearrangement links TRBV5-1 to TRBJ2-1; 12 bases agree with TRBD2. V trimming: 4 bases; J trimming: 2 bases; junction bases outside the gene matches: 13. The CDR3 length is 19 residues. In germline, CDR1 is SGHRS, CDR2 YFSETQ. This CDR3 reads CASSQKASGGAGTYNEQFF. In DNA form, the CDR3 reads TGCGCCAGCAGCCAAAAGGCTAGCGGGGGGGCAGGAACCTACAATGAGCAGTTCTTC. The variable domain in full, completed from reference TRBV5-1 and TRBJ2-1, reads KAGVTQTPRYLIKTRGQQVTLSCSPISGHRSVSWYQQTPGQGLQFLFEYFSETQRNKGNFPGRFSGRQFSNSRSEMNVSTLELGDSALYLCASSQKASGGAGTYNEQFFGPGTRLTVL.

The chain couples TRBV19 to TRBJ2-7; the match to TRBD2 covers 16 bases. The CDR3 has 18 residues. Germline V gene lookup returns CDR1 LNHDA and CDR2 SQIVND (reference sequence). V trimming: 5 bases; J trimming: 4 bases; junction bases outside the gene matches: 11. The DNA for the CDR3 is TGTGCCAGTAGTGCGGGACTAGCGGGGGGGCGGCCTCCATACGAGCAGTACTTC. Translated, it gives CASSAGLAGGRPPYEQYF. Based on the CDR3 plus reference TRBV19 and TRBJ2-7, the full variable domain is DGGITQSPKYLFRKEGQNVTLSCEQNLNHDAMYWYRQDPGQGLRLIYYSQIVNDFQKGDIAEGYSVSREKKESFPLTVTSAQKNPTAFYLCASSAGLAGGRPPYEQYFGPGTRLTVT.

This sequence joins TRBV6-5 and TRBJ2-5; possibly TRBD1 for D (6 bases). CDR1 and CDR2 from the germline V gene are MNHEY and SVGAGI. V was clipped by 2 bases and J by 3 bases, with 10 bases between them. CDR3 length: 14 amino acids. The CDR3 DNA reads TGTGCCAGCAGTTACCGTTGGACAGAAGAGACCCAGTACTTC. Translation: CASSYRWTEETQYF.

CDR3: CACKGTANEKLFF. The CDR3 DNA reads TGCGCCTGTAAGGGGACAGCTAATGAAAAACTGTTTTTT. This chain links TRBV10-2 with TRBJ1-4; 7 bases map to TRBD1. In germline, CDR1 is WSHSY, CDR2 SAAADI. J gave up 3 bases and V 11 bases, and 6 bases lay outside the gene matches. This CDR3 is built from 13 residues.

The chain links TRBV7-2 to TRBJ2-1; 11 bases fit TRBD1. From germline, CDR1 is SGHTA and CDR2 FQGNSA. This CDR3 is 17 amino acids long. V lost 1 base and J lost 4; bases outside the gene matches: 6. The CDR3 DNA follows: TGTGCCAGCAGCTTAGGAGGGACAGGGGGACCGTACAATGAGCAGTTCTTC. Amino acid sequence: CASSLGGTGGPYNEQFF.

The chain couples TRBV6-1 to TRBJ2-1; TRBD1 agrees at 8 bases. Germline CDR1 and CDR2: MNHNS and SASEGT. Losses at the gene ends were 3 bases for V and 6 bases for J; bases not matched to a gene: 22. The CDR3 spans 20 residues. The DNA for the CDR3 is TGTGCCAGCAGTGAGAGGACAGGGCGGGGAGGACTCCCAGGATCCAATGAGCAGTTCTTC. This encodes CASSERTGRGGLPGSNEQFF.

In its sample, this clone was seen a few times. The chain employs TRBV4-1 and TRBJ1-5; 7 bases are shared with TRBD1. This CDR3 spans 18 amino acids. With 4 bases clipped from V and 0 bases from J, the junction kept 12 bases outside the gene matches. Germline V gene data show CDR1 as MGHRA and CDR2 as YSYEKL. The DNA for the CDR3 is TGCGCCAGCAGCCCGAGGGCTGGGACAGCTTATAGCAATCAGCCCCAGCATTTT. Its protein product is CASSPRAGTAYSNQPQHF.

V usage is TRBV7-2 and J usage is TRBJ2-3, with 7 nucleotides matching TRBD1. Germline trimming cut 1 base from V and 6 bases from J; bases unmatched to any gene: 4. This CDR3 region has 14 residues. CDR1 is SGHTA and CDR2 is FQGNSA in the germline V gene. CDR3 sequence reads: CASSLEQGPDTQYF. For the CDR3, the DNA is TGTGCCAGCAGCTTAGAACAGGGGCCGGATACGCAGTATTTT.

CDR3 protein: CASSLTGYNEQFF. In nucleotides, the CDR3 is TGTGCCAGCAGTTTGACAGGATACAATGAGCAGTTCTTC. The chain recombines TRBV12-3 or TRBV12-4 with TRBJ2-1; D may be TRBD1 (6 bases). CDR3 length equals 13 residues. Trimming left V 3 bases short and J 4 bases short, with 7 bases between.

This clone has more than one count but fewer than ten. Germline is not matched at one junction end, which may reflect a read error. The chain couples TRBV7-6 to TRBJ1-5; maybe TRBD1 (6 bases). This CDR3 has 17 residues. Germline CDR1 reads SGHVS; CDR2 reads FNYEAQ. CDR3 sequence: CASSDINPPRGEELVVF. CDR3 in DNA: TGTGCCAGCAGCGACATCAACCCCCCCAGGGGCGAGGAGTTGGTGGTTTTT.

This clone has only a few counts. The chain combines TRBV7-8 with TRBJ2-2; TRBD2 agrees at 14 bases. The CDR3 contains 16 residues. Germline V gene lookup returns CDR1 SGHVS and CDR2 FQNEAQ. The junction had 6 bases not matched to a gene; V was cut back by 5 bases and J by 7 bases. The CDR3 DNA follows: TGTGCCAGCAGCCCCCGACTAGCGGGGGGGGGCGGGGAGCTGTTTTTT. This encodes CASSPRLAGGGGELFF.

V gene TRBV15 combines with J gene TRBJ1-5; TRBD1 matches 8 bases. The V gene end was trimmed by 0 bases and the J gene end by 2 bases; junction bases not matched to a gene: 3. This CDR3 comprises 16 residues. CDR1 LNHNV and CDR2 YYDKDF come from the germline V gene (reference sequence). The CDR3, as DNA: TGTGCCACCAGCAGAGATCTACAGGGGGGCAATCAGCCCCAGCATTTT. Translation gives CATSRDLQGGNQPQHF.

The chain links TRBV21-1 to TRBJ2-3; whether TRBD1, the table's D call, matches the DNA was not checked. TRBV21-1 is labeled a pseudogene. The CDR3 extends over 18 amino acids. The CDR3 sequence: CASSKGWFGRSSTDTQYF. As DNA, the CDR3 is TGTGCCAGCAGCAAAGGTTGGTTTGGCAGATCTAGCACAGATACGCAGTATTTT.

The rearrangement links TRBV6-5 to TRBJ1-1; 11 positions match TRBD1. The V and J ends lost 6 bases and 3 bases, in that order; junction bases with no gene match: 6. This CDR3 spans 15 amino acids. Germline V lookup: CDR1 MNHEY, CDR2 SVGAGI. CDR3 region: CASSGTGGRDTEAFF. In DNA form, the CDR3 reads TGTGCCAGCAGCGGGACAGGGGGTCGCGACACTGAAGCTTTCTTT.

The V gene is TRBV29-1, the J gene TRBJ1-5, with D possibly TRBD1 on 5 matching bases. From germline, CDR1 is SQVTM and CDR2 ANQGSEA. The CDR3 is 14 amino acids. V was clipped by 5 bases and J by 0 bases, with 11 bases between them. CDR3 sequence (DNA): TGCAGCGTTCAATCAGGGAATAGCAATCAGCCCCAGCATTTT. Translation: CSVQSGNSNQPQHF.

The chain links TRBV18 to TRBJ1-5, with D possibly TRBD1 on 6 matching bases. Germline V gives CDR1 KGHSH, CDR2 LQKENI. The germline V and J ends were trimmed by 5 bases and 3 bases, with 14 bases remaining between them. The length of the CDR3 is 15 residues. The CDR3 loop reads CASSTGGLINQPQHF. CDR3 sequence (DNA): TGTGCCAGCTCAACGGGGGGCTTAATCAATCAGCCCCAGCATTTT.

This clone turned up a few times. The chain combines TRBV11-2 with TRBJ2-1; D is possibly TRBD1 (5 bases). Trimming took 7 bases from V and 9 from J, leaving 16 bases between them. This CDR3 is built from 13 residues. Germline V CDR1 and CDR2: SGHAT, FQNNGV. Here the CDR3 DNA reads TGTGCCAGCACCCACATTCAGGGTGGTGAGCAGTTCTTC. Its protein product is CASTHIQGGEQFF.

The chain carries TRBV5-1 and TRBJ2-2; 7 nucleotides match TRBD2. CDR1 and CDR2 from the germline V gene are SGHRS and YFSETQ. The CDR3 loop spans 15 amino acids. V shed 0 bases and J 6 bases; nucleotides not matched to a gene: 5. CDR3 loop: CASSLAGAGAGELFF. CDR3 in DNA: TGCGCCAGCAGCTTGGCCGGGGCGGGGGCCGGGGAGCTGTTTTTT.